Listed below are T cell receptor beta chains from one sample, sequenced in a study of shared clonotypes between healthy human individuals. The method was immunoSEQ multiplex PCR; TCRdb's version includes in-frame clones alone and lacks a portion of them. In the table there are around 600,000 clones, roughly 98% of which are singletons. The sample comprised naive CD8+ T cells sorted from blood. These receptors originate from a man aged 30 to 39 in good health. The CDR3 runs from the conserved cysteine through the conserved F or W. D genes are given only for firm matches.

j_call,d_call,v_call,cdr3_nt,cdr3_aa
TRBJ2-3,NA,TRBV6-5,TGTGCCAGCAGTTACACCGGGCGCGGGGATACGCAGTATTTT,CASSYTGRGDTQYF
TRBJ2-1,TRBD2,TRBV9,TGTGCCAGCAGCAACCACCCTAGCGGGAGGGCTTCCTACAATGAGCAGTTCTTC,CASSNHPSGRASYNEQFF
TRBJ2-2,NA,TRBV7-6,TGTGCCAGCAGCTCAACCGGGGAGCTGTTTTTT,CASSSTGELFF
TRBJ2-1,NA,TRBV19,TGTGCCAGTAGTATTTTACTAGGCAATGAGCAGTTCTTC,CASSILLGNEQFF
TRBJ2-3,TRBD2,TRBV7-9,TGTGCCAGCAGCGTCTGGACTAGCGCTAGCACAGATACGCAGTATTTT,CASSVWTSASTDTQYF
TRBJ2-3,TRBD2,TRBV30,TGTGCCTGGAGTCGAGAGCGGGAGACAAATCTCCCTAGCACAGATACGCAGTATTTT,CAWSRERETNLPSTDTQYF
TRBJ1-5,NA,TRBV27,TGTGCCAGCAGTCCTATCGGACAGAATCAGCCCCAGCATTTT,CASSPIGQNQPQHF
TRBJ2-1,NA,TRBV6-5,TGTGCCAGCAGTTACTACCCAAACCCTGGAGCGGAGCAGTTCTTC,CASSYYPNPGAEQFF
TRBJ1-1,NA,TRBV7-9,TGTGCCAGCAGCTTATCGGCCGGGACCGAAGCTTTCTTT,CASSLSAGTEAFF
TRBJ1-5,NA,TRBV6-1,TGTGCCAGCAGTGAAGTGGGAAGCAATCAGCCCCAGCATTTT,CASSEVGSNQPQHF
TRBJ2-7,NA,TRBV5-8,TGTGCCAGCAGCACGCTCAGGACAGCCCCTAGATACGAGCAGTACTTC,CASSTLRTAPRYEQYF
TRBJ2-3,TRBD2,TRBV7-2,TGTGCCAGCAGCTTTACGGGAGGGCCCGAGGGAGCGCAGTATTTT,CASSFTGGPEGAQYF
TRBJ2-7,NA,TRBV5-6,TGTGCCAGCAGCTTGGCGGGGTCCTACGAGCAGTACTTC,CASSLAGSYEQYF
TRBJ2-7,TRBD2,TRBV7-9,TGTGCCAGCAGCACATGGACTAGCGGTATGTACGAGCAGTACTTC,CASSTWTSGMYEQYF
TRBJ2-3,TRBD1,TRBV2,TGTGCCAGCAGTGAATACCGTCGGGACAGTAGCACAGATACGCAGTATTTT,CASSEYRRDSSTDTQYF
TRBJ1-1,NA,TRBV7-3,TGTGCCAGCAGCTTCAGTGGGAGGAGTAGTGAAGCTTTCTTT,CASSFSGRSSEAFF